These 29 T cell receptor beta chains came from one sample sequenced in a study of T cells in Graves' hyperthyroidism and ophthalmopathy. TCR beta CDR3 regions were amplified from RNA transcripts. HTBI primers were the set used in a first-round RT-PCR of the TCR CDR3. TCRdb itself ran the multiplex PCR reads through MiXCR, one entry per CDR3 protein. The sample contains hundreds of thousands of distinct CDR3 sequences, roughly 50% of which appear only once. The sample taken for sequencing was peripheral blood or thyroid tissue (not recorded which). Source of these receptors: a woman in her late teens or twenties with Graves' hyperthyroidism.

CDR3 bases: TGTGCCAGCAGCCAGGGGCGGGGTAACCAAGAGACCCAGTACTTC. Its protein is CASSQGRGNQETQYF. V usage is TRBV7-9 and J usage is TRBJ2-5, with D possibly being TRBD1 or TRBD2 (6 bases each). V was pared by 5 bases and J by 0 bases, with 13 bases between. CDR1 and CDR2 (germline): SEHNR, FQNEAQ (reference sequence). The CDR3 runs to 15 residues. Using reference TRBV7-9 and TRBJ2-5 for the parts outside the CDR3, the full variable domain is DTGVSQNPRHKITKRGQNVTFRCDPISEHNRLYWYRQTLGQGPEFLTYFQNEAQLEKSRLLSDRFSAERPKGSFSTLEIQRTEQGDSAMYLCASSQGRGNQETQYFGPGTRLLVL.

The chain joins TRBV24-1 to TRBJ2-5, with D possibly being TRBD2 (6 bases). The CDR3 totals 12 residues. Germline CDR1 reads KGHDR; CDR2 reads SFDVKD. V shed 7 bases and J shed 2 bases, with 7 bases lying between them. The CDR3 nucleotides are TGTGCCACCAGCGCGGGGCAAGAGACCCAGTACTTC. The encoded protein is CATSAGQETQYF.

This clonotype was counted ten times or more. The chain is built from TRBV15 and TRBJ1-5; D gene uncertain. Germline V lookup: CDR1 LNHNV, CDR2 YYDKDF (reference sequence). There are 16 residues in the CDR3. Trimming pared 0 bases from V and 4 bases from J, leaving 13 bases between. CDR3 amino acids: CATSRDKYLGNQPQHF. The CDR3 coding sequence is TGTGCCACCAGCAGAGATAAGTATTTGGGGAATCAGCCCCAGCATTTT.

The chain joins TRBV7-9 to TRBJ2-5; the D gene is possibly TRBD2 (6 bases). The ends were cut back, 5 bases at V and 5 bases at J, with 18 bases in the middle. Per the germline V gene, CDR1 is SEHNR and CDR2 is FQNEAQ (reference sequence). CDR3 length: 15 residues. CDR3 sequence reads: CASSRVGSDGETQYF. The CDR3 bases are TGTGCCAGCAGCAGAGTCGGGAGTGATGGGGAGACCCAGTACTTC.

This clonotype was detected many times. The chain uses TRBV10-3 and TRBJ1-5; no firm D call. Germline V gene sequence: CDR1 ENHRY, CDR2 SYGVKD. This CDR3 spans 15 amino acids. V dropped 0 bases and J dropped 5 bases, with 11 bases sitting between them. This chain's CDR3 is CAISESVFRDQPQHF. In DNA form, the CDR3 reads TGTGCCATCAGTGAGTCGGTGTTTAGAGATCAGCCCCAGCATTTT.

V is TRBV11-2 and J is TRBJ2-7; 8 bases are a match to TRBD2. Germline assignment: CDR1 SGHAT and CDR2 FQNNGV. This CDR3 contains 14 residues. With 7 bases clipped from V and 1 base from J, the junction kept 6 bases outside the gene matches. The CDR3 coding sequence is TGTGCCAGCAACGAGCGGGAGAAATCCTACGAGCAGTACTTC. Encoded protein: CASNEREKSYEQYF.

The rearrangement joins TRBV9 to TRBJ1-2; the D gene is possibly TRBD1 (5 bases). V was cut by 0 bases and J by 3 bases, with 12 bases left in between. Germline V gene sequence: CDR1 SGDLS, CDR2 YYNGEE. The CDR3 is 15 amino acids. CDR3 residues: CASSVEEGMDYGYTF. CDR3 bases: TGTGCCAGCAGCGTAGAGGAGGGGATGGACTATGGCTACACCTTC.

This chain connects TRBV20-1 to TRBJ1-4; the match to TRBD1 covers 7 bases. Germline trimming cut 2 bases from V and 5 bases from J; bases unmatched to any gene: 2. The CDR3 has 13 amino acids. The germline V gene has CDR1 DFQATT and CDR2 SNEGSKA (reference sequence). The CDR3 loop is CSARSRGNEKLFF. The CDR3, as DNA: TGCAGTGCTAGAAGCAGGGGGAATGAAAAACTGTTTTTT.

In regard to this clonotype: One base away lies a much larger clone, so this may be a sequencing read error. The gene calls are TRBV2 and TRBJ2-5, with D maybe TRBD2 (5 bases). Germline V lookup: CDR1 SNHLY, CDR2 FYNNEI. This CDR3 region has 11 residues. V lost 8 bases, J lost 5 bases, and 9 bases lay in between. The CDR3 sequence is CASGEHETQYF. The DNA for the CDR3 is TGTGCCAGCGGGGAGCATGAGACCCAGTACTTC.

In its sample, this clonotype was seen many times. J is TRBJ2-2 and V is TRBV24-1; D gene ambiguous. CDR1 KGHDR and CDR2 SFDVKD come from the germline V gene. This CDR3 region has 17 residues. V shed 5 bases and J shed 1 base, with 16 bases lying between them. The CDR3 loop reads CATSAYRLTRNTGELFF. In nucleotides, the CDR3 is TGTGCCACCAGTGCGTATAGGCTTACAAGGAACACCGGGGAGCTGTTTTTT.

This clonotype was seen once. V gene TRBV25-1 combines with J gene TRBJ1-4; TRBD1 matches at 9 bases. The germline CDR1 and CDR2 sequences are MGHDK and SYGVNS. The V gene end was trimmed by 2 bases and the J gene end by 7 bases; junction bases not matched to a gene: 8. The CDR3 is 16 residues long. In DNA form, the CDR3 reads TGTGCCAGCAGTGAAGTCAGGACAGGGGCAGGTGAAAAACTGTTTTTT. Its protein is CASSEVRTGAGEKLFF.

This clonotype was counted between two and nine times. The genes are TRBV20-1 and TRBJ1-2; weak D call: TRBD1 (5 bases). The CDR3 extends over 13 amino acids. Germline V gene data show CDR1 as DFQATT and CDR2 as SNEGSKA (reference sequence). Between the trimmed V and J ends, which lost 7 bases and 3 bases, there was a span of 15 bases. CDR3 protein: CSVPEGLYYGYTF. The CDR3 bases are TGCAGTGTCCCCGAGGGACTGTACTATGGCTACACCTTC.

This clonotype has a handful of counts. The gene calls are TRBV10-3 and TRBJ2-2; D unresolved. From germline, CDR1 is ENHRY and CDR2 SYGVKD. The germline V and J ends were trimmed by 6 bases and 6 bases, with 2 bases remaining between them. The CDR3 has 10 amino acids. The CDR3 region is CAISAGELFF. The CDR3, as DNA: TGTGCCATCAGCGCCGGGGAGCTGTTTTTT.

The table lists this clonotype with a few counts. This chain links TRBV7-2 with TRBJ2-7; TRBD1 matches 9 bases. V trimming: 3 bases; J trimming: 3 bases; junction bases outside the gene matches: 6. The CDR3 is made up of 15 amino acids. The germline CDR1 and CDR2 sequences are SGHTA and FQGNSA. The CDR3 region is CASSLGGTGNYEQYF. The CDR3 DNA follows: TGTGCCAGCAGCTTGGGGGGGACAGGGAACTACGAGCAGTACTTC.

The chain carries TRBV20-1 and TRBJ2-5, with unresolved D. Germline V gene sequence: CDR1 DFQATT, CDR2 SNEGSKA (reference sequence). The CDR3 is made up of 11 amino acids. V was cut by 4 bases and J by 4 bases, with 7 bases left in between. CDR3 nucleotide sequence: TGCAGTGCTATCCCGGGAGAGACCCAGTACTTC. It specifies CSAIPGETQYF.

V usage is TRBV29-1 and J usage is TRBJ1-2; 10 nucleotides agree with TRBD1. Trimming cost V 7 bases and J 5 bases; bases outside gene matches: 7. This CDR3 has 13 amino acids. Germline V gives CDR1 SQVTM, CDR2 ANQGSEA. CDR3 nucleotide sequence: TGCAGCGGATTGGACAGGGGGAGGTATGGCTACACCTTC. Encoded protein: CSGLDRGRYGYTF.

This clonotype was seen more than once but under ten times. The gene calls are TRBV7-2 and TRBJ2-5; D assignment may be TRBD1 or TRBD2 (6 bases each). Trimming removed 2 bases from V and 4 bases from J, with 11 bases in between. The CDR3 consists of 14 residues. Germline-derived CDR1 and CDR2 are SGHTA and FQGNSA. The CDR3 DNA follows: TGTGCCAGCAGCTTACGCAGGGGAGGAGAGACCCAGTACTTC. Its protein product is CASSLRRGGETQYF.

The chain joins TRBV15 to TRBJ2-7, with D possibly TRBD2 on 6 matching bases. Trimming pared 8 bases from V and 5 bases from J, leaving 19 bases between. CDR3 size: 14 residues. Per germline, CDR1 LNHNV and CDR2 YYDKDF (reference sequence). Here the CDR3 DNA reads TGTGCCACCGGTAGGGACGGGAGCGTCCACGAGCAGTACTTC. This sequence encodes CATGRDGSVHEQYF. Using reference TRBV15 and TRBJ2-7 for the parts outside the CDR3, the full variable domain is DAMVIQNPRYQVTQFGKPVTLSCSQTLNHNVMYWYQQKSSQAPKLLFHYYDKDFNNEADTPDNFQSRRPNTSFCFLDIRSPGLGDTAMYLCATGRDGSVHEQYFGPGTRLTVT.

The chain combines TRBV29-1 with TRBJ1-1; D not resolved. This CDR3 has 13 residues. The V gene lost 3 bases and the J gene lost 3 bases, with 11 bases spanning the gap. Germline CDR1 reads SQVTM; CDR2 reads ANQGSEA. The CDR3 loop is CSVDSPGDTEAFF. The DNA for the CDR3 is TGCAGCGTTGACTCCCCTGGAGACACTGAAGCTTTCTTT. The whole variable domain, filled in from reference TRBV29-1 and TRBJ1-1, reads SAVISQKPSRDICQRGTSLTIQCQVDSQVTMMFWYRQQPGQSLTLIATANQGSEATYESGFVIDKFPISRPNLTFSTLTVSNMSPEDSSIYLCSVDSPGDTEAFFGQGTRLTVV.

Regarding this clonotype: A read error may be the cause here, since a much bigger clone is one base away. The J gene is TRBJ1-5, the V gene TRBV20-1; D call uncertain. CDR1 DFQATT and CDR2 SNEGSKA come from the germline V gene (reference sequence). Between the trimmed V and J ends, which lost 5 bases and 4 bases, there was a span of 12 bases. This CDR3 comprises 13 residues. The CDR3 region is CSAWRDTNQPQHF. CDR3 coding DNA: TGCAGTGCTTGGAGAGACACAAATCAGCCCCAGCATTTT.

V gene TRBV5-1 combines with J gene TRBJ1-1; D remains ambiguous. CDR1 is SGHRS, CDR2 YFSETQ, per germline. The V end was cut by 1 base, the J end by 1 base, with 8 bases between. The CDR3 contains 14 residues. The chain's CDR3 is CASSLFPKNTEAFF. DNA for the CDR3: TGCGCCAGCAGCTTGTTCCCGAAGAACACTGAAGCTTTCTTT.

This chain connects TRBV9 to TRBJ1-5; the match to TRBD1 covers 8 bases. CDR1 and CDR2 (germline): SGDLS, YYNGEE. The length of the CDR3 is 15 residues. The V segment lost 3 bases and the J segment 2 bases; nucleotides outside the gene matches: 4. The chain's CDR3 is CASSAGQGGNQPQHF. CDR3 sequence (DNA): TGTGCCAGCAGCGCAGGACAGGGAGGCAATCAGCCCCAGCATTTT. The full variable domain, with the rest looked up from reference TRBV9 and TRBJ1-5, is DSGVTQTPKHLITATGQRVTLRCSPRSGDLSVYWYQQSLDQGLQFLIQYYNGEERAKGNILERFSAQQFPDLHSELNLSSLELGDSALYFCASSAGQGGNQPQHFGDGTRLSIL.

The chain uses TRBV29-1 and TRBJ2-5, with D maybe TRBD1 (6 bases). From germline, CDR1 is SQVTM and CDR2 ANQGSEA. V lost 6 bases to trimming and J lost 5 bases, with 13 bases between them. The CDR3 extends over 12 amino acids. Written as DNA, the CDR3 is TGCAGCGTAAGGACAGCCCCTGAGACCCAGTACTTC. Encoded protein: CSVRTAPETQYF.

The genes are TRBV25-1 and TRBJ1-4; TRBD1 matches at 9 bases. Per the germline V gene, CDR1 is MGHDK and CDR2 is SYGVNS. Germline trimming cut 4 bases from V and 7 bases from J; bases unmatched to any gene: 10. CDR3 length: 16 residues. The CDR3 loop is CASSARVVGQGEKLFF. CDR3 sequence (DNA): TGTGCCAGCAGTGCTAGAGTGGTGGGACAGGGTGAAAAACTGTTTTTT.

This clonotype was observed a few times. CDR3 bases: TGTGCCAGTAGTACTACTAGTTGGAGAGGGACCCAGTACTTC. Translating it yields CASSTTSWRGTQYF. The chain links TRBV19 to TRBJ2-5; D is possibly TRBD2 (5 bases). The CDR3 runs to 14 residues. Between the trimmed V and J ends, which lost 4 bases and 7 bases, there was a span of 16 bases. Germline-derived CDR1 and CDR2 are LNHDA and SQIVND (reference sequence).

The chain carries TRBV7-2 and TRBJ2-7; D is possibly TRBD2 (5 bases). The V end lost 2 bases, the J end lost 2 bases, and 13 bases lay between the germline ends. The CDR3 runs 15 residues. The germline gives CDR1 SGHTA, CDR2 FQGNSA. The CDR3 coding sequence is TGTGCCAGCAGCTTATCCGGACTGGGAACCTACGAGCAGTACTTC. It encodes CASSLSGLGTYEQYF. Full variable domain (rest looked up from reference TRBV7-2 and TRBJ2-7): GAGVSQSPSNKVTEKGKDVELRCDPISGHTALYWYRQSLGQGLEFLIYFQGNSAPDKSGLPSDRFSAERTGGSVSTLTIQRTQQEDSAVYLCASSLSGLGTYEQYFGPGTRLTVT.

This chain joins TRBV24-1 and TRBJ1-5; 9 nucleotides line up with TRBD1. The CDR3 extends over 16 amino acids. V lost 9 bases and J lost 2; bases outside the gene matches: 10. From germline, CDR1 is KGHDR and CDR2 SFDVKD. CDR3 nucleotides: TGTGCCACCCCTCCTAGGACAGGGGAAGGCAATCAGCCCCAGCATTTT. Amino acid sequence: CATPPRTGEGNQPQHF.

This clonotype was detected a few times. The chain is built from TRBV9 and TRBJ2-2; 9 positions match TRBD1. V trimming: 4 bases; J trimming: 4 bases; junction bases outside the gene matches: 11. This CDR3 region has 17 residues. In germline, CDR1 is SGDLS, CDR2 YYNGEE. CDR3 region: CASSSHRGRRVTGELFF. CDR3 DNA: TGTGCCAGCAGCTCCCACAGGGGGCGCCGCGTCACCGGGGAGCTGTTTTTT.

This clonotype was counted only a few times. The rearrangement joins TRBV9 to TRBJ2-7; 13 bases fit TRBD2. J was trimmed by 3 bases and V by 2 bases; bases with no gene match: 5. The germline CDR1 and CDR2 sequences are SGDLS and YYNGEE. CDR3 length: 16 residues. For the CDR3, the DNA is TGTGCCAGCAGCGTTGGCGGGACTAGCGGGATCTACGAGCAGTACTTC. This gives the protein CASSVGGTSGIYEQYF.